This paragraph reports one T cell receptor beta chain. The sample holds one count of this clonotype. The antigen it binds to is not known. The record has no base qualities; no much larger clone is one base away. Single-read evidence is weak. These data belong to a study of CD8 T cells in Susac syndrome (dated by TCRdb to between 2018 and 2020). In terms of the full investigation: Whether CD8+ T cell activation and differentiation in Susac syndrome was antigen driven was tested using repertoire sequencing.

Peripheral blood CD8+ and CD4+ T cells from healthy donors, Susac syndrome patients and multiple sclerosis patients were profiled by high-throughput TCR beta sequencing. Multiple sclerosis controls were treatment-naive patients with stable or active relapsing-remitting disease fulfilling revised McDonald criteria. CD8+ TEMRA cells were enriched by FACS, while bulk CD8+ and CD4+ T cells were purified by magnetic negative isolation. Blood was collected in EDTA tubes and processed within 24 hours, with PBMCs isolated through density gradient centrifugation. PBMCs intended for TCR sequencing were frozen in liquid nitrogen and were later thawed in a 37 degrees C water bath. A purity of at least 90% was achieved for sorted or isolated CD4+, CD8+ and CD8+ TEMRA cells. RNA was extracted using the RNeasy kit, and roughly 0.5 to 1 microgram was reverse transcribed with random hexamers. The immunoSEQ multiplex PCR assay, which covers 54 Vbeta and 13 Jbeta segments, was used to amplify TCR beta CDR3 regions. PCR amplification bias was corrected by using a synthetic template baseline for primer optimization and computational correction. Per the source publication's procedure: Reads were annotated to V, D and J genes per IMGT and analyzed with immunoSEQ Analyzer, keeping only productive sequences. Clonality was calculated as one minus the Shannon entropy normalized by log2 of the number of productive unique sequences. Public and private clones were assessed among the 100 most prevalent clones of each patient and control. Clones were defined as Susac-specific if absent from the healthy and MS cohorts, from 1052 published viral clones and from other ImmuneACCESS disease sequences. TCRdb cleaned the public reads at Q25 with fastp, built clones with MiXCR and kept in-frame beta chains. All rows with the same CDR3 protein become a single entry with the most common DNA and genes. These V and J calls derive from TCRdb rather than the authors' analysis. The sample table records roughly 130,000 distinct CDR3 sequences; about 94% of these occur just once. The ten largest clones represent over 0.1% of the sample.

Study-level results and caveats: The study acknowledged that relatively few individuals were included in the TCR sequencing and HLA analysis.

The TCR originated in a human donor with multiple sclerosis. Sequencing used CD4+ T cells from PBMCs.

The CDR3 protein is CASSYRRTYNEQFF. The sequenced DNA is TGTGCCAGCAGTTACCGCCGGACGTACAATGAGCAGTTCTTC. The chain employs TRBV6-5 and TRBJ2-1; no D gene is confidently identified. Including cysteine and phenylalanine, the CDR3 has 14 amino acids. The DNA shown is the 42-base CDR3, in frame from base 1. A distance of 9 bases separates the germline ends of V and J, which lose 2 bases and 4 bases respectively. The germline V gene yields MNHEY for CDR1 and SVGAGI for CDR2.